This T cell receptor (beta chain) was identified during a study of blood T cell repertoires in COVID-19. Looking at the study overall: Sites across the United States, Italy and Spain contributed samples from acute and convalescent COVID-19. PBMCs, B-cell-depleted T cells, or T cells provided the cDNA or gDNA that made up the material.

Germline CDR1 is WNHNN and CDR2 is SYGVQD (reference sequence). The CDR3 length is 13 residues. With 5 bases removed from V and 7 bases from J, the gap between germline ends came to 15 bases. The authors' processing: Reference gene primers were amplified, and this amplification served to estimate nucleated cell counts. The table came from immunoSEQ multiplex PCR; TCRdb's copy has only in-frame clones and leaves some out. V, J and clone size are those of that table, while D and trimming were read from the DNA. The repertoire holds 65,000 to 80,000 clones, with around 84% as singletons. Material for sequencing was peripheral blood. This TCR came from a human donor in a cohort sampled during active COVID-19. V gene TRBV10-1 combines with J gene TRBJ2-7; possibly TRBD1 for D (6 bases). The CDR3 loop is CASSTYRVGEQYF. Here the CDR3 DNA reads TGCGCCAGCAGTACATACAGGGTGGGGGAGCAGTACTTC.